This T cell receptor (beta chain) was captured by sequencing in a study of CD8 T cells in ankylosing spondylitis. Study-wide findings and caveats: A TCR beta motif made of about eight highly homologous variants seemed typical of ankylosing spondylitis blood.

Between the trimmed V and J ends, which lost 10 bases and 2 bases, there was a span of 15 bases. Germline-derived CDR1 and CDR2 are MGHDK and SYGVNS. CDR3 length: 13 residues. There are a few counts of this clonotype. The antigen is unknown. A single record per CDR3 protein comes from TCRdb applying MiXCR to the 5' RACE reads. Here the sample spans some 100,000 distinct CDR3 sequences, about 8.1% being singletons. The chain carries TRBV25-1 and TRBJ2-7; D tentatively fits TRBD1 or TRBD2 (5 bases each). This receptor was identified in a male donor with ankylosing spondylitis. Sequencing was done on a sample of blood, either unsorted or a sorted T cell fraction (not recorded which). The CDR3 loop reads CATTPGRTYEQYF. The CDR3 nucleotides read TGTGCCACAACCCCGGGACGGACCTACGAGCAGTACTTC.